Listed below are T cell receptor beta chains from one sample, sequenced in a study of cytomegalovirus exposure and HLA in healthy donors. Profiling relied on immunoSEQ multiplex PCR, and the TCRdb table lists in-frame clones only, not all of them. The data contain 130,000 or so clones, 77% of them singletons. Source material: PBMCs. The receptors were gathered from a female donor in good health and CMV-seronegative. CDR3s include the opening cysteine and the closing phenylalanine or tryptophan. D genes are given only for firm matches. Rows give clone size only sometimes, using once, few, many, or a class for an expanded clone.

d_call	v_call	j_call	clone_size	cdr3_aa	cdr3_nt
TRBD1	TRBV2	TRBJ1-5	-	CASSEGQGPRPQHF	TGTGCCAGCAGTGAAGGACAGGGGCCTAGGCCCCAGCATTTT
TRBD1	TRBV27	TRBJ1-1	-	CASSFRRGGTDEAFF	TGTGCCAGCAGTTTCCGGCGCGGGGGGACAGACGAAGCTTTCTTT
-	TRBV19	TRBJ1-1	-	CASSIDSYMNTEAFF	TGTGCCAGTAGTATAGACAGTTACATGAACACTGAAGCTTTCTTT
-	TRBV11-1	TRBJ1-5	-	CASSPGGGNQPQHF	TGTGCCAGCAGTCCTGGAGGGGGCAATCAGCCCCAGCATTTT
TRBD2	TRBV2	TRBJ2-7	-	CASTQTGAGAYEQYF	TGTGCCAGCACCCAAACGGGAGCGGGGGCCTACGAGCAGTACTTC
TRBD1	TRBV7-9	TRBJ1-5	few	CASRPGQGNQPQHF	TGTGCCAGCAGACCTGGACAGGGTAATCAGCCCCAGCATTTT
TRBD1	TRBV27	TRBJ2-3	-	CASSLKTGGAQYF	TGTGCCAGCAGTTTAAAAACAGGGGGTGCGCAGTATTTT
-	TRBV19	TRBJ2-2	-	CASDTGTQNTGELFF	TGTGCCAGTGACACAGGGACACAGAACACCGGGGAGCTGTTTTTT
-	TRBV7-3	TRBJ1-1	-	CASSLTQGVNTEAFF	TGTGCCAGCAGCTTAACACAGGGAGTGAACACTGAAGCTTTCTTT
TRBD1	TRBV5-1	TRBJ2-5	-	CASSLSGTGFQETQYF	TGCGCCAGCAGCTTGTCCGGGACAGGGTTCCAAGAGACCCAGTACTTC
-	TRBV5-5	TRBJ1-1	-	CASSFDIAEAFF	TGTGCCAGCAGCTTCGACATCGCTGAAGCTTTCTTT
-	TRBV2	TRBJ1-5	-	CASTTGGNQPQHF	TGTGCCAGCACTACAGGCGGAAATCAGCCCCAGCATTTT
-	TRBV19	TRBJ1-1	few	CASTDGGGGPEAFF	TGTGCCAGTACCGACGGGGGCGGGGGGCCTGAAGCTTTCTTT
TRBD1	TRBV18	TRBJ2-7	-	CASSPRQGASYEQYF	TGTGCCAGCTCACCACGCCAGGGGGCGTCCTACGAGCAGTACTTC
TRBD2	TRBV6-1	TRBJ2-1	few	CASSGSSGTESYNEQFF	TGTGCCAGCAGTGGTTCTAGCGGGACAGAATCCTACAATGAGCAGTTCTTC
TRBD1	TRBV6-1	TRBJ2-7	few	CASSRSGQGYEQYF	TGTGCCAGCAGTCGCTCGGGACAGGGCTACGAGCAGTACTTC
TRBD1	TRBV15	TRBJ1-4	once	CATSREAGGSEKLFF	TGTGCCACCAGCAGAGAGGCAGGGGGAAGTGAAAAACTGTTTTTT
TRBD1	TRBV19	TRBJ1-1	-	CASRVGGRDTEAFF	TGTGCCAGTAGGGTAGGGGGCCGGGACACTGAAGCTTTCTTT
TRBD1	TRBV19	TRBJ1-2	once	CASSWRTGFPQGYTF	TGTGCCAGTAGTTGGAGGACAGGGTTTCCACAAGGCTACACCTTC
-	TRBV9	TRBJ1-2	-	CASSPRSGQFYGYTF	TGTGCCAGCAGCCCCCGCTCCGGACAGTTCTATGGCTACACCTTC
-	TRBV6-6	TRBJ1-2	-	CASSYATANYGYTF	TGTGCCAGCAGTTACGCGACAGCTAACTATGGCTACACCTTC
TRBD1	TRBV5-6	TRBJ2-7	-	CASSGGQGGYYEQYF	TGTGCCAGCAGCGGGGGACAGGGCGGTTACTACGAGCAGTACTTC
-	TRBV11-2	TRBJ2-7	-	CASRHIARSEQYF	TGTGCCAGCAGACATATAGCGAGGAGCGAGCAGTACTTC
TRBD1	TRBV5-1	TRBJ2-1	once	CASSLVGTGLNEQFF	TGCGCCAGCAGCTTGGTTGGGACAGGGCTCAATGAGCAGTTCTTC
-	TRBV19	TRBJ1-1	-	CASSNDLTRNTEAFF	TGTGCCAGTAGTAACGATTTAACGAGAAACACTGAAGCTTTCTTT
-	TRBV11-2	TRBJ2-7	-	CASSTEGATFYEQYF	TGTGCCAGCAGCACGGAAGGGGCCACCTTCTACGAGCAGTACTTC
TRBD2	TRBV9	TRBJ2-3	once	CASSPLSGGAIDTQYF	TGTGCCAGCAGCCCTCTTTCGGGGGGAGCTATAGATACGCAGTATTTT
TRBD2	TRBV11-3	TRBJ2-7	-	CASSLAGGPPYEQYF	TGTGCCAGCAGCTTGGCGGGAGGGCCCCCCTACGAGCAGTACTTC
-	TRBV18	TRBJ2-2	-	CASSKVRGALNTGELFF	TGTGCCAGCTCAAAGGTACGGGGGGCGCTGAACACCGGGGAGCTGTTTTTT
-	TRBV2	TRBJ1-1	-	CASSDGRGNTEAFF	TGTGCCAGCAGTGACGGAAGGGGGAACACTGAAGCTTTCTTT
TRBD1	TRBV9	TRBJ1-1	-	CASSEAGTGGRNTEAFF	TGTGCCAGCAGCGAAGCCGGGACAGGGGGCCGGAACACTGAAGCTTTCTTT
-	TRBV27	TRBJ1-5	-	CASSLGPAVDSNQPQHF	TGTGCCAGCAGTTTAGGCCCCGCAGTTGATAGCAATCAGCCCCAGCATTTT
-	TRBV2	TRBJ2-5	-	CASIVGEPRETQYF	TGTGCCAGCATTGTCGGGGAGCCTAGGGAGACCCAGTACTTC
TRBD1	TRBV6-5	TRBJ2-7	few	CASCRDRGYEQYF	TGTGCCAGCTGCCGGGACAGGGGGTACGAGCAGTACTTC
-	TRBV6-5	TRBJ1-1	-	CASSRDIAEAFF	TGTGCCAGCAGTAGAGACATCGCTGAAGCTTTCTTT
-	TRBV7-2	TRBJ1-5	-	CASSPHQGGVGQPQHF	TGTGCCAGCAGCCCCCATCAAGGAGGGGTAGGTCAGCCCCAGCATTTT
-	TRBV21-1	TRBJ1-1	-	CASWGTRQREAFF	TGTGCCAGCTGGGGTACACGACAGCGTGAAGCTTTCTTT
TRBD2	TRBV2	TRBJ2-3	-	CASSKGGAGAYTDTQYF	TGTGCCAGCAGTAAAGGGGGAGCGGGAGCTTACACAGATACGCAGTATTTT
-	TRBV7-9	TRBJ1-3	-	CASSFGESGNTIYF	TGTGCCAGCAGCTTCGGGGAGTCCGGAAACACCATATATTTT
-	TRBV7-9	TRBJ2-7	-	CASSLTGGGGYEQYF	TGTGCCAGCAGCTTAACGGGGGGAGGGGGCTACGAGCAGTACTTC
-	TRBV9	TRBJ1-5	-	CASSPPGRIDQPQHF	TGTGCCAGCAGCCCCCCAGGTAGGATCGATCAGCCCCAGCATTTT
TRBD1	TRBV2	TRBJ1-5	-	CASSQGQGSQPQHF	TGTGCCAGCAGTCAGGGACAGGGAAGTCAGCCCCAGCATTTT
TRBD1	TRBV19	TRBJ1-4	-	CASSFIPGQTRTNEKLFF	TGTGCCAGTAGTTTTATCCCGGGACAGACTCGGACTAATGAAAAACTGTTTTTT
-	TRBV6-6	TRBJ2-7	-	CASSSRDYEQYF	TGTGCCAGCAGTTCACGGGACTACGAGCAGTACTTC
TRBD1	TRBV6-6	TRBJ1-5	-	CASTMGTGGNQPQHF	TGTGCCAGCACCATGGGGACAGGGGGCAATCAGCCCCAGCATTTT
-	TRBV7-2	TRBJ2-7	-	CASSLQRHEQYF	TGTGCCAGCAGCTTACAGCGCCACGAGCAGTACTTC